Below, 31 T cell receptor beta chains from the same sample are listed, as sequenced in a study of tumor-infiltrating lymphocytes in primary liver carcinoma. The researchers produced TCR beta cDNA from around 500 ng total RNA with a constant-region primer. Nested multiplex PCR, run for three rounds with slightly modified ARM-PCR, yielded TCR beta libraries. The study ran its first two PCR rounds for roughly 10 cycles each, using TRBV1-TRBV30 forward primers and a C-beta reverse primer. TCRdb reanalysed the multiplex PCR reads using MiXCR and keeps one entry per CDR3 protein. This table holds approximately 47,000 distinct CDR3 sequences, roughly 77% found once. Co-extraction of RNA and DNA was performed on about 19-31 mg of unsorted bulk tissue. Sequenced: liver tumor tissue from sampling region 3. Subset noted: tumor region T3, left-lateral pole. The receptors were sampled from a man aged 40-49 years with primary liver carcinoma and hepatitis B virus infection.

Turning to this clonotype: Lacking the conserved final phenylalanine or tryptophan, this CDR3 likely reflects a read error. The rearrangement links TRBV11-2 to TRBJ1-6; no firm D call. The CDR3 is made up of 16 amino acids. Germline CDR1 is SGHAT and CDR2 is FQNNGV. This chain's CDR3 is CAGSPRAGLLNSPLHL. The CDR3 coding sequence is TGTGCTGGCAGCCCCCGGGCAGGCTTACTTAATTCACCCCTCCACCTT.

Remarks on this clonotype: A much more abundant neighbour one base away suggests this may be a read error. V usage is TRBV5-1 and J usage is TRBJ2-1; 7 bases line up with TRBD2. The CDR3 contains 17 residues. Germline lookup yields CDR1 SGHRS and CDR2 YFSETQ. The CDR3 spells CASSLFSGPSSHNEQFF. In DNA, the CDR3 is TGCGCCAGCAGCTTGTTTAGCGGGCCCAGCTCCCACAATGAGCAGTTCTTC.

The chain combines TRBV4-1 with TRBJ1-3; 7 bases align to TRBD1. The V and J ends lost 5 bases and 0 bases, in that order; junction bases with no gene match: 10. The CDR3 has 17 amino acids. Germline CDR1 reads MGHRA; CDR2 reads YSYEKL. The DNA for the CDR3 is TGCGCCAGCAGCTCGCCCGGGACAGCATTCTCTGGAAACACCATATATTTT. As protein: CASSSPGTAFSGNTIYF.

In regard to this clonotype: With a much larger clone just one base away, this may be a read error. The J gene is TRBJ1-4, the V gene TRBV30; perhaps TRBD1 as D (6 bases). The CDR3 runs to 14 residues. The germline CDR1 and CDR2 sequences are GTSNPN and SVGIG (reference sequence). CDR3 residues: CAWTTSRGGEKLCF. As DNA, the CDR3 is TGTGCCTGGACCACCTCCAGGGGAGGGGAAAAACTGTGTTTT.

As to this clonotype: A much more abundant neighbour one base away suggests this may be a read error. The chain joins TRBV25-1 to TRBJ1-1; tentative D call: TRBD1 (6 bases). The CDR3 sequence is 12 residues long. Germline V gene sequence: CDR1 MGHDK, CDR2 SYGVNS. The CDR3 reads CVSSNRDTEAFF. The CDR3 DNA is TGTGTCAGCAGTAACAGGGACACTGAAGCTTTCTTT.

This clonotype has ten or more counts. The V and J genes are TRBV7-9 and TRBJ2-1, with TRBD2 matching 8 bases. This CDR3 region has 11 residues. V shed 7 bases, J shed 9 bases, and the junction held 2 bases outside the gene matches. The germline V gene encodes CDR1 SEHNR and CDR2 FQNEAQ (reference sequence). The chain's CDR3 is CASTAGGEQFF. DNA of the CDR3: TGTGCCAGCACTGCGGGGGGTGAGCAGTTCTTC.

As to this clonotype: Mismatch with germline at one junction end may stem from a read error. The rearrangement uses TRBV10-3 and TRBJ1-3; D remains ambiguous. CDR3 length: 11 residues. Per germline, CDR1 ENHRY and CDR2 SYGVKD. CDR3 residues: CAIGPGNAIYF. CDR3 nucleotide sequence: TGTGCCATCGGACCTGGAAACGCCATATATTTC.

A word on this clonotype: An end of the junction does not agree with germline; a read error may underlie this. The chain recombines TRBV4-1 with TRBJ2-7; 11 nucleotides match TRBD2. Germline CDR1 is MGHRA and CDR2 is YSYEKL. CDR3 length: 17 residues. The CDR3 DNA reads TGCGCCAGCAGCCGACTGGGAGAAACTAGCGGGAGCTACAAGCAGTACTTC. Its translation is CASSRLGETSGSYKQYF.

V and J are TRBV20-1 and TRBJ2-5; D is possibly TRBD2 (6 bases). The CDR3 is made up of 15 amino acids. Between the trimmed V and J ends, which lost 4 bases and 0 bases, there was a span of 15 bases. Germline CDR1 reads DFQATT; CDR2 reads SNEGSKA (reference sequence). The CDR3 here is CSATGDFKDQETQYF. The CDR3 DNA reads as TGCAGTGCTACCGGGGACTTCAAGGACCAAGAGACCCAGTACTTC.

On this clonotype: The junction departs from the called germline gene at one end, perhaps through a read error. This chain uses TRBV6-1 with TRBJ2-7; D is undetermined. Germline-derived CDR1 and CDR2 are MNHNS and SASEGT. The CDR3 covers 16 residues. This CDR3 reads CASSEDQAGPSFEQYF. CDR3 in DNA: TGTGCCAGCAGCGAAGACCAGGCAGGCCCCTCCTTCGAGCAGTACTTC.

In the case of this clonotype: This may come from a read error, since a much larger clone is one base off. The final CDR3 position lacks the conserved phenylalanine or tryptophan, pointing to a likely read error. J is TRBJ2-7 and V is TRBV28; D is possibly TRBD2 (5 bases). CDR3 length: 12 residues. V lost 6 bases and J lost 5, with 11 bases in between. Germline V CDR1 and CDR2: MDHEN, SYDVKM. The CDR3 loop reads CASRQDWDEQYI. The CDR3 nucleotides are TGTGCCAGCAGGCAGGACTGGGACGAGCAGTACATC.

This clonotype was seen many times. The chain joins TRBV11-2 to TRBJ2-1; a possible D gene is TRBD1 (5 bases). The germline V and J ends were trimmed by 1 base and 7 bases, with 11 bases remaining between them. Germline V lookup: CDR1 SGHAT, CDR2 FQNNGV. The CDR3 has 14 residues. The CDR3 loop is CASSLARGGNEQFF. The CDR3 DNA reads as TGTGCCAGCAGCTTAGCTAGGGGTGGGAATGAGCAGTTCTTC.

The genes are TRBV29-1 and TRBJ2-7, with TRBD2 matching 8 bases. Germline trimming cut 6 bases from V and 2 bases from J; bases unmatched to any gene: 6. Germline V gives CDR1 SQVTM, CDR2 ANQGSEA. The CDR3 has 13 residues. CDR3 sequence (DNA): TGCAGCGTGGACCGGGGGGGTACCTACGAGCAGTACTTC. It specifies CSVDRGGTYEQYF.

About this clonotype itself: Its ends do not fully match the called genes, so a read error is possible. The chain recombines TRBV7-9 with TRBJ1-2; D not resolved. The CDR3 totals 12 residues. The germline V gene has CDR1 SEHNR and CDR2 FQNEAQ (reference sequence). CDR3 amino acids: CAGSRVGAGYTF. The CDR3 DNA reads TGCGCCGGCAGCCGCGTGGGAGCTGGCTACACCTTC.

Comment on this clonotype: Compared with germline, one end of the junction differs, possibly owing to a read error. The chain joins TRBV5-1 to TRBJ2-1; a weak D match, TRBD1 (5 bases). This CDR3 has 13 residues. Germline V lookup: CDR1 SGHRS, CDR2 YFSETQ. As DNA, the CDR3 is TGCGCCAGCAGCTTAAGGGGTATCTATGAACAGCTCTTC. Translating it yields CASSLRGIYEQLF.

Note on this clonotype: At one end the junction does not follow the germline gene, possibly because of a read error. CDR3 sequence (DNA): TGTACCAGCAGCTTAGAGATTGGGGACGAAAAACTATTTTTT. Protein: CTSSLEIGDEKLFF. This chain uses TRBV11-2 with TRBJ1-4; TRBD1 might be the D (5 bases). The CDR3 is 14 residues long. CDR1 is SGHAT and CDR2 is FQNNGV in the germline V gene. The whole variable domain, filled in from reference TRBV11-2 and TRBJ1-4, reads EAGVAQSPRYKIIEKRQSVAFWCNPISGHATLYWYQQILGQGPKLLIQFQNNGVVDDSQLPKDRFSAERLKGVDSTLKIQPAKLEDSAVYLCTSSLEIGDEKLFFGSGTQLSVL.

This chain links TRBV6-5 with TRBJ1-1; 7 nucleotides line up with TRBD1. This CDR3 contains 15 residues. Germline lookup yields CDR1 MNHEY and CDR2 SVGAGI. Losses at the gene ends were 8 bases for V and 0 bases for J; bases not matched to a gene: 9. The DNA for the CDR3 is TGTGCCAGCCGAGACGCCGGGACAGTGAACACTGAAGCTTTCTTT. Its translation is CASRDAGTVNTEAFF.

The sample holds a few counts of this clonotype. The chain is built from TRBV9 and TRBJ2-2; D ambiguous. The CDR3 covers 15 residues. Germline CDR1 and CDR2: SGDLS and YYNGEE. The V end lost 0 bases, the J end lost 9 bases, and 15 bases lay between the germline ends. CDR3 DNA sequence: TGTGCCAGCAGCGTAGCTCCGGGTCAACCCAGGGAGCTGTTTTTT. Residues: CASSVAPGQPRELFF.

A note on this clonotype: Compared with germline, one end of the junction differs, possibly owing to a read error. The chain employs TRBV14 and TRBJ2-5; 8 bases match TRBD1. CDR1 and CDR2 from the germline V gene are SGHDN and FVKESK. This CDR3 has 14 amino acids. The CDR3 reads CASSQWTGLSAQYF. The CDR3 DNA reads as TGTGCTAGCAGCCAGTGGACAGGGCTGAGTGCCCAGTACTTC.

Here the CDR3 DNA reads TGTGCCAGCAGCTTATACGGAGGAGTAGCTATCACCGGGGAGCTGTTTTTT. Encoded protein: CASSLYGGVAITGELFF. The rearrangement links TRBV7-2 to TRBJ2-2, with D maybe TRBD2 (5 bases). The CDR3 extends over 17 amino acids. In germline, CDR1 is SGHTA, CDR2 FQGNSA. Trimming cost V 2 bases and J 4 bases, with 17 bases left between them.

Only one count was recorded for this clonotype. The V call is TRBV11-2, the J call TRBJ2-1; 12 nucleotides match TRBD2. J was trimmed by 3 bases and V by 3 bases; bases with no gene match: 9. Looked up from germline, CDR1 is SGHAT and CDR2 is FQNNGV. The CDR3 sequence is 18 residues long. The CDR3 DNA is TGTGCCAGCAGCTTTCTTCGACTAGCGGGAGAACTCTACAATGAGCAGTTCTTC. Its protein product is CASSFLRLAGELYNEQFF.

Comment on this clonotype: A junction end diverges from the germline sequence, so it may reflect a read error. V gene TRBV11-2 combines with J gene TRBJ2-2; 9 bases are a match to TRBD2. There are 15 residues in the CDR3. Per the germline V gene, CDR1 is SGHAT and CDR2 is FQNNGV. Here the CDR3 DNA reads TGTGCCAGTAGCTTAGCGGGAGCCCACACCGGGGAGTTGTTTTTT. It specifies CASSLAGAHTGELFF.

This clonotype was seen many times. The rearrangement joins TRBV28 to TRBJ2-5; 9 bases line up with TRBD2. V dropped 4 bases and J dropped 4; count of bases not matched to a gene: 7. CDR1 is MDHEN, CDR2 SYDVKM, per germline. This CDR3 has 15 amino acids. The CDR3 protein is CASSSTGREGETQYF. The DNA for the CDR3 is TGTGCCAGCAGTTCGACAGGGCGGGAGGGAGAGACCCAGTACTTC.

The chain carries TRBV11-2 and TRBJ2-1; no reliable D call. The V and J ends lost 4 bases and 7 bases respectively, with 8 bases between them. CDR1 is SGHAT, CDR2 FQNNGV, per germline. The CDR3 is made up of 12 amino acids. CDR3 coding DNA: TGTGCCAGCAGCTCTACAGTTAATGAGCAGTTCTTC. Its translation is CASSSTVNEQFF.

The chain couples TRBV6-5 to TRBJ2-1; D may match TRBD1 or TRBD2 (5 bases each). The CDR3 contains 12 residues. The germline V gene has CDR1 MNHEY and CDR2 SVGAGI. The V and J ends lost 10 bases and 6 bases respectively, with 13 bases between them. The CDR3 region has the DNA TGTGCCATTACCCGGGGCGTCAATGAGCAGTTCTTC. This gives the protein CAITRGVNEQFF.

V and J are TRBV29-1 and TRBJ2-1; 8 bases are shared with TRBD1. Germline values: CDR1 SQVTM, CDR2 ANQGSEA. The CDR3 loop spans 15 amino acids. V shed 4 bases and J 7 bases; nucleotides not matched to a gene: 12. The CDR3 loop is CSVAQGAGPANEQFF. The CDR3 coding sequence is TGCAGCGTTGCTCAGGGGGCGGGACCTGCTAATGAGCAGTTCTTC.

This clonotype is medium-sized in the sample. The V and J genes are TRBV11-1 and TRBJ2-3, with 7 bases identical to TRBD1. Germline trimming cut 5 bases from V and 5 bases from J; bases unmatched to any gene: 7. This CDR3 comprises 14 residues. The V gene's germline CDR1 is SGHAT and CDR2 FQDESV (reference sequence). For the CDR3, the DNA is TGTGCCAGCAGCCGGGACAGTGCCCGAGATACGCAGTATTTT. This encodes CASSRDSARDTQYF. Combining the CDR3 with reference TRBV11-1 and TRBJ2-3 gives the whole variable domain EAEVAQSPRYKITEKSQAVAFWCDPISGHATLYWYRQILGQGPELLVQFQDESVVDDSQLPKDRFSAERLKGVDSTLKIQPAELGDSAMYLCASSRDSARDTQYFGPGTRLTVL.

With respect to this clonotype: A read error may account for a junction end that differs from germline. The chain uses TRBV6-1 and TRBJ2-2; the D gene is possibly TRBD2 (5 bases). The CDR3 sequence is 14 residues long. Germline-derived CDR1 and CDR2 are MNHNS and SASEGT. The CDR3 protein is CASPMDPNTGELFF. In nucleotides, the CDR3 is TGTGCCAGCCCAATGGACCCGAACACCGGGGAGCTATTTTTT.

V and J are TRBV20-1 and TRBJ2-5, with 13 bases matching TRBD2. CDR3 size: 17 residues. J gave up 5 bases and V 5 bases, and 14 bases lay outside the gene matches. CDR1 is DFQATT, CDR2 SNEGSKA, per germline (reference sequence). The CDR3 DNA sequence: TGCAGTGCTCACGGGACTAGCGGGACTCAGAGGCGGGAGACCCAGTACTTC. Protein sequence: CSAHGTSGTQRRETQYF.

Regarding this clonotype: In this CDR3 the conserved last residue, phenylalanine or tryptophan, is missing, so a read error is likely. The V call is TRBV11-2, the J call TRBJ2-7, with a possible D match to TRBD2 (8 bases). CDR1 is SGHAT, CDR2 FQNNGV, per germline. CDR3 size: 15 residues. Here the CDR3 DNA reads TGTGCCAACAGCCAATATTCGGGAGGGGGCCACGAGCAGTACTCC. This translates into CANSQYSGGGHEQYS.

Worth noting for this clonotype: A read error is possible here, since a much larger clone lies one base away. The chain is built from TRBV7-8 and TRBJ2-1; 11 bases fit TRBD1. Germline V gene lookup returns CDR1 SGHVS and CDR2 FQNEAQ. The CDR3 runs to 16 residues. The V segment lost 7 bases and the J segment 4 bases; nucleotides outside the gene matches: 9. CDR3 sequence: CASNPPGDRGYNEQFF. The CDR3, as DNA: TGTGCCAGCAACCCGCCCGGGGACAGGGGGTACAATGAGCAGTTCTTC.